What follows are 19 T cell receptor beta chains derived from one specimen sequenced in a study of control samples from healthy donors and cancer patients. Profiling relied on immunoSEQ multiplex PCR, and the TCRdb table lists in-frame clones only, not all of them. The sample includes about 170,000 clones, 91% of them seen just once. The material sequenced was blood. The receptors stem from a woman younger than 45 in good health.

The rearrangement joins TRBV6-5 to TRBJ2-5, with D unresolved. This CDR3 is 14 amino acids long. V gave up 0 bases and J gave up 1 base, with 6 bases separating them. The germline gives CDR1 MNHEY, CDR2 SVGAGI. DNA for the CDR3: TGTGCCAGCAGTTACTCGCGGTCCCAAGAGACCCAGTACTTC. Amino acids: CASSYSRSQETQYF.

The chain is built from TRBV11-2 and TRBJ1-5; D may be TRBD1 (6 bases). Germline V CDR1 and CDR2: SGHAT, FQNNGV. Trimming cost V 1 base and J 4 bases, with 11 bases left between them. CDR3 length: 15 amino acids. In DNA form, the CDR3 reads TGTGCCAGCAGCTTAGCTGGGGGCCCGAATCAGCCCCAGCATTTT. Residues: CASSLAGGPNQPQHF.

CDR3 region: CASSPAGTPSGNTIYF. The CDR3 coding sequence is TGTGCCAGCAGCCCCGCCGGGACACCCTCTGGAAACACCATATATTTT. V and J are TRBV7-2 and TRBJ1-3, with D tentatively TRBD1 (6 bases). CDR1 is SGHTA, CDR2 FQGNSA, per germline. This CDR3 contains 16 residues. V dropped 5 bases and J dropped 0 bases, with 14 bases sitting between them. The full variable domain, its missing parts supplied by reference TRBV7-2 and TRBJ1-3, is GAGVSQSPSNKVTEKGKDVELRCDPISGHTALYWYRQSLGQGLEFLIYFQGNSAPDKSGLPSDRFSAERTGGSVSTLTIQRTQQEDSAVYLCASSPAGTPSGNTIYFGEGSWLTVV.

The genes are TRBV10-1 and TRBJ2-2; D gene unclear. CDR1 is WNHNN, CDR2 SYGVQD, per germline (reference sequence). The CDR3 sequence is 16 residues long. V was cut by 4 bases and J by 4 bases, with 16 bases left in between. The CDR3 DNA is TGCGCCAGCAGTGTCATCAGGACCATTTCCACCGGGGAGCTGTTTTTT. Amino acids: CASSVIRTISTGELFF.

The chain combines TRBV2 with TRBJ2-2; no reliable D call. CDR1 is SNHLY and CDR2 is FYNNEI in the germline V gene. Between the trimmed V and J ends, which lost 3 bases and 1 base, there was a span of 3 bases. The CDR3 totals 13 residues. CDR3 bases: TGTGCCAGCAGTGAGCGGAACACCGGGGAGCTGTTTTTT. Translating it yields CASSERNTGELFF. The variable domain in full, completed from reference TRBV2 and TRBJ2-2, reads EPEVTQTPSHQVTQMGQEVILRCVPISNHLYFYWYRQILGQKVEFLVSFYNNEISEKSEIFDDQFSVERPDGSNFTLKIRSTKLEDSAMYFCASSERNTGELFFGEGSRLTVL.

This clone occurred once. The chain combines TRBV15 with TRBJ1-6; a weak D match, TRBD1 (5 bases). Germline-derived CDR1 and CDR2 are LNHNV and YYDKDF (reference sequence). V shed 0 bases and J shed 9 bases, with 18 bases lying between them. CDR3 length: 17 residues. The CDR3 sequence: CATSRDRRQGGGSPLHF. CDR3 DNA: TGTGCCACCAGCAGAGATCGGAGGCAGGGCGGGGGTTCACCCCTCCACTTT.

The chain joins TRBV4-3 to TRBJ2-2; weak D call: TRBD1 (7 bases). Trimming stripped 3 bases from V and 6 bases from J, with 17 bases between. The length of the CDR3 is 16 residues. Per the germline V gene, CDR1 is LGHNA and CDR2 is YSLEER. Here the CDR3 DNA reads TGCGCCAGCAGCCAGGGCAGGGGGTGGGAGGCCGGGGAGCTGTTTTTT. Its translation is CASSQGRGWEAGELFF.

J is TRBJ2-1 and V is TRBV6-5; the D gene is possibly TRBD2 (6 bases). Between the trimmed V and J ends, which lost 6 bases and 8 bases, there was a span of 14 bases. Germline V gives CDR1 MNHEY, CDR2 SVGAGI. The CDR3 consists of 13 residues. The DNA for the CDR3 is TGTGCCAGCAGACCCACTAGCTGGGATGAGCAGTTCTTC. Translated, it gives CASRPTSWDEQFF.

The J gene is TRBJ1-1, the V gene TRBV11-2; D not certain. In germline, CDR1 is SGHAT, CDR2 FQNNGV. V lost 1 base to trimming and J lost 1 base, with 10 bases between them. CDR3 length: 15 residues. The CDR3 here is CASSLGGLGNTEAFF. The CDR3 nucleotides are TGTGCCAGCAGCTTAGGAGGGCTTGGGAACACTGAAGCTTTCTTT.

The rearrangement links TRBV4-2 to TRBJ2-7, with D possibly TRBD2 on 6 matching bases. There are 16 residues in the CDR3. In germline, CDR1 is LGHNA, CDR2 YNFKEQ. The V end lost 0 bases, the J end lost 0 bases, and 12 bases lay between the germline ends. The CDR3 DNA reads TGTGCCAGCAGCCAAGATTACGGGAGCCCCTCCTACGAGCAGTACTTC. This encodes CASSQDYGSPSYEQYF.

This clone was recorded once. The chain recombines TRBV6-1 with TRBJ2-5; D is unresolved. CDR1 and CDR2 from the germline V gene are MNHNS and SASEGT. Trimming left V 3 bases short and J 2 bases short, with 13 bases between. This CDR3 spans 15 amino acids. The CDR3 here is CASSDGVGKQETQYF. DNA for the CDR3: TGTGCCAGCAGTGATGGGGTCGGAAAACAAGAGACCCAGTACTTC.

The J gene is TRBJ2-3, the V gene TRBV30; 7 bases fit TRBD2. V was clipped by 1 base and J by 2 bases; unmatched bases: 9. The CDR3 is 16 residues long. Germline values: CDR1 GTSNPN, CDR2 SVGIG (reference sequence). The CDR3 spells CAWSGVLASHTDTQYF. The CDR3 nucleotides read TGTGCCTGGAGTGGGGTACTAGCGAGCCACACAGATACGCAGTATTTT.

The CDR3 DNA sequence: TGTGCCAGCAGCACAGGGGGCACCGGGGAGCTGTTTTTT. It translates to CASSTGGTGELFF. The chain links TRBV28 to TRBJ2-2, with 8 bases lining up with TRBD1. Germline-derived CDR1 and CDR2 are MDHEN and SYDVKM. The junction had 1 base not matched to a gene; V was cut back by 6 bases and J by 4 bases. The CDR3 has 13 amino acids. Combining the CDR3 with reference TRBV28 and TRBJ2-2 gives the whole variable domain DVKVTQSSRYLVKRTGEKVFLECVQDMDHENMFWYRQDPGLGLRLIYFSYDVKMKEKGDIPEGYSVSREKKERFSLILESASTNQTSMYLCASSTGGTGELFFGEGSRLTVL.

The CDR3 reads CASSGGTKNIQYF. In DNA form, the CDR3 reads TGTGCCAGCAGCGGGGGAACCAAAAACATTCAGTACTTC. This chain joins TRBV6-5 and TRBJ2-4; D possibly corresponds to TRBD2 (6 bases). Trimming pared 6 bases from V and 2 bases from J, leaving 8 bases between. The germline V gene encodes CDR1 MNHEY and CDR2 SVGAGI. CDR3 length equals 13 residues.

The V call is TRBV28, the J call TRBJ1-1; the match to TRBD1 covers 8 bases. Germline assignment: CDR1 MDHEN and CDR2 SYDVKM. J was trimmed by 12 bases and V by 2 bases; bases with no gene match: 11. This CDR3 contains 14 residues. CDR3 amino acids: CASSLGGRGRGTFF. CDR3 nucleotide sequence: TGTGCCAGCAGTTTAGGGGGCAGGGGGCGCGGAACTTTCTTT.

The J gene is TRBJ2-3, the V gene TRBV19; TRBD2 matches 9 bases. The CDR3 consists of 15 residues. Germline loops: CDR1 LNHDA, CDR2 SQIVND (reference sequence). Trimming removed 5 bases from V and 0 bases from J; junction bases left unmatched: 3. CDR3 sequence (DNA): TGTGCCAGTAGTTCTAGCGGGACTAGCACAGATACGCAGTATTTT. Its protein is CASSSSGTSTDTQYF.

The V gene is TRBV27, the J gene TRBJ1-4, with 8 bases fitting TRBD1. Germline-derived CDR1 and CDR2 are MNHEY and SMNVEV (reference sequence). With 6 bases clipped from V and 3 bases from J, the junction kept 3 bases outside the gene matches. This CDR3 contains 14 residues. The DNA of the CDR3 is TGTGCCAGCAGGTCAGGGGGCCCTAATGAAAAACTGTTTTTT. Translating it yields CASRSGGPNEKLFF.

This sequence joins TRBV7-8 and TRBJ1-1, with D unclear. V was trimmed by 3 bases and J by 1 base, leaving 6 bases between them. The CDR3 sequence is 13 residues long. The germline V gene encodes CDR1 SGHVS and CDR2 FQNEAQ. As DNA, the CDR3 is TGTGCCAGCAGCTTCGGCCGGAACACTGAAGCTTTCTTT. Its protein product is CASSFGRNTEAFF.

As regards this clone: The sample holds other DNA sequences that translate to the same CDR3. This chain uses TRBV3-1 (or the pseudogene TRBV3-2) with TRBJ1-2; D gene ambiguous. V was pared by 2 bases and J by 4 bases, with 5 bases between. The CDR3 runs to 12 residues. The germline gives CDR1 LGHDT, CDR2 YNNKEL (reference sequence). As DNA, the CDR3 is TGTGCCAGCAGCCAAACAGTCTATGGCTACACCTTC. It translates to CASSQTVYGYTF.